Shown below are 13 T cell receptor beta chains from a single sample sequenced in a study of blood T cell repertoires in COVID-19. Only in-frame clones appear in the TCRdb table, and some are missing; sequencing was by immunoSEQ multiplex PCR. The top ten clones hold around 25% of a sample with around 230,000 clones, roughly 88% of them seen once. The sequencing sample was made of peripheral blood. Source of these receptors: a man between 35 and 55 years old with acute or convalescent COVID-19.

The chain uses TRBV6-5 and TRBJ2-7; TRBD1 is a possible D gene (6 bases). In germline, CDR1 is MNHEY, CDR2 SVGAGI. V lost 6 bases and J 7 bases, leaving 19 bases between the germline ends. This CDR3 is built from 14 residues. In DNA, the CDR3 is TGTGCCAGCAGGGAGGCAGGGGCCTTGTGGGAGCAGTACTTC. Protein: CASREAGALWEQYF.

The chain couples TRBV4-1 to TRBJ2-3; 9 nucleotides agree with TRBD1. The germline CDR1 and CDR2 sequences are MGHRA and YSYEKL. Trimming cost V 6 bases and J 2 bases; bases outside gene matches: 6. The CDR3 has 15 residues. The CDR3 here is CASRKTGGTTDTQYF. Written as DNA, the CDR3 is TGCGCCAGCAGAAAGACAGGGGGGACCACAGATACGCAGTATTTT.

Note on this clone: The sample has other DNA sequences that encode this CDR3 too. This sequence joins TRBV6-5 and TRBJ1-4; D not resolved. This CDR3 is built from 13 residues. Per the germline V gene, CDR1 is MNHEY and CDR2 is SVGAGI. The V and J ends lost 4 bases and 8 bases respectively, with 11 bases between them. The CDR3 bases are TGTGCCAGCAGTTTAGGTGGAGGAGAAAAACTGTTTTTT. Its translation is CASSLGGGEKLFF.

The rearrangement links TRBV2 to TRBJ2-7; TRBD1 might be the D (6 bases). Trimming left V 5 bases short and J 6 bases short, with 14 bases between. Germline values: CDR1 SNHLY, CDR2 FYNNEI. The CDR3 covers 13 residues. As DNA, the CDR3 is TGTGCCAGCAGTACGCAGGGGTCGGGCGAGCAGTACTTC. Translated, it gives CASSTQGSGEQYF.

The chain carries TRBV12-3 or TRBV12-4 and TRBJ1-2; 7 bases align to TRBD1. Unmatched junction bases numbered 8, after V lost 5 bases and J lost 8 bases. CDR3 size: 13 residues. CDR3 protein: CASSPFQGDGYTF. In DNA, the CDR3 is TGTGCCAGCAGTCCGTTCCAGGGGGACGGCTACACCTTC.

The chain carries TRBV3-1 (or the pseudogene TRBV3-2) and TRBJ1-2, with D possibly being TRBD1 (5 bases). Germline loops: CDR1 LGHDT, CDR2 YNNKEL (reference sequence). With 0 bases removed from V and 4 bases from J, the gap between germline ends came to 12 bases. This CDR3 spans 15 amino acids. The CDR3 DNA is TGTGCCAGCAGCCAAGATGGGGCGGCTATCTATGGCTACACCTTC. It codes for CASSQDGAAIYGYTF.

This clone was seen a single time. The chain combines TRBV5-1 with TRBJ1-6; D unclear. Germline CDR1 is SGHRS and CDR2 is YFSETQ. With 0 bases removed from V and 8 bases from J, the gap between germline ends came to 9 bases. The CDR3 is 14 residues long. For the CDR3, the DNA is TGCGCCAGCAGCTTGGACAGTGTAGATTCACCCCTCCACTTT. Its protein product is CASSLDSVDSPLHF.

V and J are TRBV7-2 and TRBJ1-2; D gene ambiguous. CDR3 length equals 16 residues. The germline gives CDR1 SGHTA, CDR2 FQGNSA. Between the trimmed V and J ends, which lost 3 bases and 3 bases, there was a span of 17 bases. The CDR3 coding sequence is TGTGCCAGCAGCTTCCGGAAAGCTAGAAATCACTATGGCTACACCTTC. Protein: CASSFRKARNHYGYTF.

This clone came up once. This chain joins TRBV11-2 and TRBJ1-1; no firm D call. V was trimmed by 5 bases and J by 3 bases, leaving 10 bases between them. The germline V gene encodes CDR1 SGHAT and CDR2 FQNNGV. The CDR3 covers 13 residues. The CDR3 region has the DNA TGTGCCAGCAGCCGCGACTCCCACACTGAAGCTTTCTTT. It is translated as CASSRDSHTEAFF. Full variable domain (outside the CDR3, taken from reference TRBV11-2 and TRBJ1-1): EAGVAQSPRYKIIEKRQSVAFWCNPISGHATLYWYQQILGQGPKLLIQFQNNGVVDDSQLPKDRFSAERLKGVDSTLKIQPAKLEDSAVYLCASSRDSHTEAFFGQGTRLTVV.

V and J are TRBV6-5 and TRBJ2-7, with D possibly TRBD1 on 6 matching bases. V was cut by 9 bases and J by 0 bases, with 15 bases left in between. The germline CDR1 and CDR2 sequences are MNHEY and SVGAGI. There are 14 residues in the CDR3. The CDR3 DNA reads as TGTGCCAGTAAAACAGGGCTAAGCTCCTACGAGCAGTACTTC. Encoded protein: CASKTGLSSYEQYF.

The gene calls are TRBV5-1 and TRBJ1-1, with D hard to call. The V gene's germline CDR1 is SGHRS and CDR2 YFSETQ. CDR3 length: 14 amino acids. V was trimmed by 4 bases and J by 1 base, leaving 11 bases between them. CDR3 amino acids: CASSQTAGNTEAFF. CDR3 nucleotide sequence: TGCGCCAGCAGCCAGACGGCAGGGAACACTGAAGCTTTCTTT.

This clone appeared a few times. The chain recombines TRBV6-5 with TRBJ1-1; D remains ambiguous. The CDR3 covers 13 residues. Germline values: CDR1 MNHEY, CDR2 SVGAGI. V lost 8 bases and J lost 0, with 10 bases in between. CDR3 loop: CASFEPMNTEAFF. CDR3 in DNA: TGTGCCAGCTTTGAGCCAATGAACACTGAAGCTTTCTTT.

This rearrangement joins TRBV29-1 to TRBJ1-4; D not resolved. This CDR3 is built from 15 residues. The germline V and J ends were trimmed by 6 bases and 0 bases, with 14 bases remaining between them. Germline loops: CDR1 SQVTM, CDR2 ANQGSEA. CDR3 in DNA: TGCAGCGTGACGGGAGGCTCCTCAACTAATGAAAAACTGTTTTTT. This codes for CSVTGGSSTNEKLFF.